This T cell receptor (beta chain) is drawn from a study of human T cells and chemical hapten exposure (dated by TCRdb to the early 2020s). About the study as a whole: For sensitization, 2% DPC in acetone was applied to a 2 cm by 2 cm area of upper inner arm skin. Throughout the approximately 23-week study period, patients were also given weekly therapeutic DPC doses on the scalp. Patch tests used Finn chambers with 0.01% DPC on the upper back, scored after 6 days by International Contact Dermatitis Research Group standards. The mostly female patient cohort included alopecia areata with under or over 50% scalp involvement, alopecia totalis and alopecia universalis. Libraries were pooled for sequencing, and variation in per-sample TCR yields was attributed mainly to small differences in library volumes within the pool. This study followed changes in the peripheral blood TCR repertoire in vivo during primary and secondary sensitization of alopecia patients to the hapten diphenylcyclopropenone (DPC). Blood was sampled from patients pre-sensitization (week 0) and at 2, 6 and about 24 weeks after DPC sensitization. For TCR sequencing, blood came from 25 to 35 alopecia patients at anywhere from one to four time points (pre-sensitization, 2, 6 and 24 weeks). Paper-wide results and their limitations: Repeated subsampling changed both the strength of the expansion versus patch-test correlation and the threshold at which the correlation became significant. Significantly more large CDR3 similarity clusters were formed by expanded TCRs than by pre-sensitization or healthy control sets, consistent with antigen-driven responses. The number of TCRs above 1 in 1000 frequency did not change with DPC sensitization; there was no evidence of global repertoire structure alterations. Patch test score correlated positively with the number of PT1 expanded TCRs, reaching significance at thresholds 8, 16 and 32 but not at 4. Because every patient had alopecia, a presumed autoimmune disease, the patients' immune response might differ from that of healthy individuals.

Library creation used RACE. The reads were generated on a NextSeq 500. Library preparation attached unique molecular identifiers to individual cDNA molecules for quantitative, reproducible TCR counting. From each blood RNA sample, both TCR alpha and TCR beta chains were sequenced. The paper's data handling went like this. A median of about 100,000 TCRs per sample was observed, with a range of about 20,000 to 700,000. The Decombinator software suite was used to annotate V, J and CDR3 in the TCR reads. For PS versus PT1 abundance plots, all samples were subsampled to the same number of TCRs (28,000). Expanded TCRs were defined as absent before sensitization and observed at least eight times at the 2-week time point. TCRdb cleaned the public reads at Q25 with fastp, built clones with MiXCR and kept in-frame beta chains. CDR3 protein sequences are deduplicated, and each keeps its most common genes and DNA. The authors' filters were not applied to this entry. The sample has fewer than 130,000 distinct CDR3 sequences on record, about 11% of them singletons. Roughly 3.5% of the sample comes from the top ten.

The meaning of the sample's time point label: patch test 1, 2 weeks after DPC sensitization. The label giving this sample's treatment or condition can be read as: therapeutic diphenylcyclopropenone sensitization with weekly scalp DPC. Blood at each patch-test visit was drawn before the patch test was applied. Patients were eligible if aged 18 to 70, diagnosed with alopecia and judged suitable for DPC therapy, and pregnant patients were excluded. Total RNA was extracted from unfractionated whole blood collected in Tempus Blood RNA tubes. From V the trimming removes 5 bases and from J it removes 4 bases, while the gene matches leave 7 bases of the junction unaccounted for. Its CDR3 holds 13 amino acids, cysteine through phenylalanine. This entry keeps only the CDR3 DNA: 39 bases, framed from base 1. The germline V gene (reference sequence) gives CDR1 as GTSNPN and CDR2 as SVGIG. This clonotype was found many times. No cognate antigen has been identified for it. No qualities accompany the bases; no much larger clone lies one base away.

Here the sequenced sample was whole blood, taken in connection with sensitization to the hapten diphenylcyclopropenone (DPC). The source is a woman between 40 and 50 years old with alopecia areata. Some clones in this sample may be carry-over from other donors' samples. The chain employs TRBV30 and TRBJ1-1; the junction holds 7 bases that match TRBD1. The DNA sequence follows: TGTGCCTGGGTGGGACAGTTAATCACTGAAGCTTTCTTT. It specifies CAWVGQLITEAFF.